These 23 T cell receptor beta chains came from one sample sequenced in a study of CD8+CD57+ T cells in acquired aplastic anemia. Profiling that covered TCR beta VDJ and CDR3 relied on genomic DNA as its template. TCRdb reanalysed the reads using MiXCR and keeps one entry per CDR3 protein. Among around 250,000 distinct CDR3 sequences listed, roughly 82% were seen once. In patients chosen for sequencing, flow cytometry had shown CD8+CD57+ cell expansion. The specimen was sorted CD4+, CD8+, or CD8+CD57+ T cells (not recorded which) from PBMCs. These receptors were taken from a human donor with aplastic anemia.

The chain has TRBV9 and TRBJ2-1; TRBD1 or TRBD2 may be the D gene (6 bases each). CDR1 SGDLS and CDR2 YYNGEE come from the germline V gene. The CDR3 is 13 amino acids. Deletions cut 5 bases from V and 12 bases from J, with 18 bases between. In nucleotides, the CDR3 is TGTGCCAGCAGTGATGGGGGGCTACATGGGCAGTTCTTC. Its translation is CASSDGGLHGQFF.

The gene calls are TRBV7-8 and TRBJ1-4; D may be TRBD1 (6 bases). V gave up 1 base and J gave up 12 bases, with 18 bases separating them. In germline, CDR1 is SGHVS, CDR2 FQNEAQ. This CDR3 spans 15 amino acids. The CDR3 region has the DNA TGTGCCAGCAGCTTAGAAGGGGGTACCGATGCGCAACTGTTTTTT. Translated, it gives CASSLEGGTDAQLFF. The whole variable domain, remainder taken from reference TRBV7-8 and TRBJ1-4, is GAGVSQSPRYKVAKRGQDVALRCDPISGHVSLFWYQQALGQGPEFLTYFQNEAQLDKSGLPSDRFFAERPEGSVSTLKIQRTQQEDSAVYLCASSLEGGTDAQLFFGSGTQLSVL.

As for this clonotype: Sequence at one end of the junction differs from germline and may be a read error. The chain recombines TRBV7-8 with TRBJ2-2; D not certain. CDR3 length: 11 amino acids. Germline V gives CDR1 SGHVS, CDR2 FQNEAQ. CDR3 residues: CASSDTGELFF. CDR3 nucleotide sequence: TGTGCCAGCAGTGACACCGGAGAGCTGTTTTTT.

The count of this clonotype is one. Germline is not matched at one junction end, which may reflect a read error. The genes are TRBV7-9 and TRBJ2-3; D possibly uses TRBD1 or TRBD2 (5 bases each). This CDR3 is built from 14 residues. The V gene's germline CDR1 is SEHNR and CDR2 FQNEAQ (reference sequence). CDR3 in amino acids: CASSFAGGMNRQSF. CDR3 coding DNA: TGTGCCAGCAGCTTTGCGGGCGGAATGAACAGGCAGTCGTTT.

Comments on this clonotype: Since the CDR3 does not end with the conserved phenylalanine or tryptophan, this likely comes from a read error. It is unclear where the CDR3 begins or ends on the DNA, so no DNA is shown, and the CDR3 is as TCRdb lists it. The chain couples TRBV14 to TRBJ2-5; the DNA was not used to check the table's D call, TRBD1. The CDR3 sequence runs 13 residues, both termini included. Germline CDR1 SGHDN, CDR2 FVKESK. CDR3 amino acids: CASSHSRDRLIEI.

Here the CDR3 reads CSARRGEKLFF. In DNA form, the CDR3 reads TGCAGTGCTAGGAGAGGGGAGAAACTGTTTTTT. This chain joins TRBV20-1 and TRBJ1-4; the D gene is possibly TRBD1 (5 bases). Deletions cut 3 bases from V and 11 bases from J, with 10 bases between. The CDR3 runs to 11 residues. The germline V gene has CDR1 DFQATT and CDR2 SNEGSKA (reference sequence).

The chain joins TRBV5-5 to TRBJ2-7; TRBD1 is a possible D gene (6 bases). The germline CDR1 and CDR2 sequences are SGHKS and YYEKEE (reference sequence). Trimming left V 4 bases short and J 7 bases short, with 21 bases between. There are 15 residues in the CDR3. In DNA form, the CDR3 reads TGTGCCAGCAGCAGCTCCCAGGACAGCCTAGGTGAGCAGTACGTC. Translation: CASSSSQDSLGEQYV.

The genes are TRBV15 and TRBJ2-5, with unresolved D. The germline V and J ends were trimmed by 5 bases and 10 bases, with 20 bases remaining between them. The CDR3 covers 14 residues. CDR1 and CDR2 from the germline V gene are LNHNV and YYDKDF (reference sequence). The CDR3 nucleotides read TGTGCCACCAGCGGCCGCGGCCTACCCGAGGACCAGTACTTC. Amino acids: CATSGRGLPEDQYF.

J is TRBJ1-6 and V is TRBV9, with 9 bases lining up with TRBD1. Unmatched junction bases numbered 3, after V lost 8 bases and J lost 0 bases. This CDR3 comprises 15 residues. Germline CDR1 reads SGDLS; CDR2 reads YYNGEE. The CDR3 DNA is TGTGCCAGTTGGGACAGGGTCTCCTATAATTCACCCCTCCACTTT. It yields the protein CASWDRVSYNSPLHF.

By sample fraction, this clonotype is medium-sized. The V and J genes are TRBV24-1 and TRBJ2-1; D may be TRBD1 (6 bases). The CDR3 length is 14 residues. Trimming pared 4 bases from V and 7 bases from J, leaving 13 bases between. Germline V gene lookup returns CDR1 KGHDR and CDR2 SFDVKD. CDR3 region: CATSDLQGLNEQFF. Written as DNA, the CDR3 is TGTGCCACCAGTGACCTACAGGGTTTGAATGAGCAGTTCTTC.

As concerns this clonotype: Just one base apart from a much larger clone, this may be a read error. The rearrangement joins TRBV11-3 to TRBJ1-1; possible D gene TRBD1, 6 bases. Trimming shortened V by 2 bases and J by 7 bases, and 11 bases separated the two germline ends. Germline loops: CDR1 SGHNT, CDR2 YENEEA. The CDR3 contains 13 residues. The CDR3 is CASSLNLTGEAFF. The DNA of the CDR3 is TGTGCCAGCAGCTTAAATCTGACAGGTGAAGCTTTCTTT.

CDR3 sequence: CASGGTGNIHNYEFF. The CDR3 DNA reads TGTGCCAGCGGAGGAACTGGGAACATTCACAATTACGAGTTCTTC. The rearrangement joins TRBV9 to TRBJ2-1, with a weak D call TRBD2 (5 bases). Per the germline V gene, CDR1 is SGDLS and CDR2 is YYNGEE. The CDR3 has 15 amino acids. Between the trimmed V and J ends, which lost 7 bases and 14 bases, there was a span of 28 bases.

Regarding this clonotype: A read error is likely, as this CDR3 ends without the conserved phenylalanine or tryptophan. The DNA is omitted, as the CDR3 cannot be located on it reliably, and the CDR3 follows TCRdb's listing. The chain employs TRBV2 and TRBJ2-1; the table's D call of TRBD1 was not tested on the DNA. The CDR3 spans 16 amino acids, including both terminal residues. In germline, CDR1 is SNHLY, CDR2 FYNNEI. The CDR3 sequence: CASGDGGANTQYFQSC.

Regarding this clonotype: The junction does not match germline at one end; this may be a read error. The chain has TRBV7-3 and TRBJ1-6; D may be TRBD1 (6 bases). The CDR3 is made up of 15 amino acids. Germline loops: CDR1 SGHTA, CDR2 FQGTGA. This chain's CDR3 is CASSVTGGDNAQLHF. CDR3 sequence (DNA): TGTGCCAGCAGCGTAACGGGGGGGGACAATGCACAGCTCCACTTT.

The chain is built from TRBV7-9 and TRBJ1-1; tentatively, D is TRBD1 (5 bases). This CDR3 has 15 amino acids. Germline V gene data show CDR1 as SEHNR and CDR2 as FQNEAQ (reference sequence). Trimming cost V 3 bases and J 14 bases, with 25 bases left between them. CDR3 loop: CASSLDGTQNSGPFF. For the CDR3, the DNA is TGTGCCAGCAGCTTGGACGGGACCCAGAACTCCGGGCCATTCTTT.

This clonotype showed up many times. This sequence joins TRBV7-6 and TRBJ2-3, with D uncertain. The V gene lost 1 base and the J gene lost 0 bases, with 8 bases spanning the gap. The CDR3 has 15 residues. Germline CDR1 is SGHVS and CDR2 is FNYEAQ. CDR3 sequence (DNA): TGTGCCAGCAGCTTAGACGGCGCTAGCACAGATACGCAGTATTTT. Its translation is CASSLDGASTDTQYF.

The J gene is TRBJ1-1, the V gene TRBV11-3, with D tentatively TRBD1 (5 bases). CDR1 SGHNT and CDR2 YENEEA come from the germline V gene. V dropped 3 bases and J dropped 1 base, with 12 bases sitting between them. The CDR3 loop spans 15 amino acids. CDR3 loop: CASSLERDGNTEAFF. CDR3 sequence (DNA): TGTGCCAGCAGCTTGGAGAGGGACGGGAACACTGAAGCTTTCTTT.

This clonotype has a single count. An end of the junction differs from the germline gene, which may be a read error. The J gene is TRBJ1-1, the V gene TRBV2; the D is unclear. The germline V gene has CDR1 SNHLY and CDR2 FYNNEI. The CDR3 is 15 residues long. In nucleotides, the CDR3 is TGTGCCAGCGGGGTCGGGGTCACAGAGACGACTGAATTTGTCTTT. This gives the protein CASGVGVTETTEFVF.

The gene calls are TRBV20-1 and TRBJ1-5; D is perhaps TRBD1 (5 bases). This CDR3 comprises 16 residues. Trimming stripped 0 bases from V and 5 bases from J, with 17 bases between. Germline V gives CDR1 DFQATT, CDR2 SNEGSKA (reference sequence). CDR3 DNA: TGCAGTGCTAGAGATTCCTATTCGCGGGGGGATCAGCCCCAGCATTTT. It codes for CSARDSYSRGDQPQHF.

V and J are TRBV24-1 and TRBJ2-5; 15 bases map to TRBD2. The DNA matches TRBJ2-1 better at its end, which makes the J call doubtful. The CDR3 has 14 residues. Germline CDR1 KGHDR, CDR2 SFDVKD. The CDR3 here is CATGTSGGQDAQFF. In DNA form, the CDR3 reads TGTGCCACCGGGACTAGCGGGGGGCAAGATGCCCAGTTCTTC.

The rearrangement links TRBV24-1 to TRBJ2-7; 9 bases match TRBD1. This CDR3 spans 16 amino acids. Germline V gives CDR1 KGHDR, CDR2 SFDVKD. V gave up 6 bases and J gave up 3 bases; unmatched junction bases: 11. CDR3 residues: CATSWNRDRDFYEQYV. The CDR3 bases are TGTGCCACCAGTTGGAACCGGGACAGGGATTTCTACGAGCAGTACGTC.

This clonotype was observed a single time. The rearrangement joins TRBV9 to TRBJ2-7, with D hard to call. V lost 3 bases and J 7 bases, leaving 23 bases between the germline ends. This CDR3 spans 16 amino acids. Looked up from germline, CDR1 is SGDLS and CDR2 is YYNGEE. The CDR3 DNA reads as TGTGCCAGCAGCGCACCGGCAGATACGCACTATTTTGAGCAGTACGTC. This encodes CASSAPADTHYFEQYV.

With respect to this clonotype: The conserved final phenylalanine or tryptophan is absent from the CDR3, which likely points to a read error. Because the CDR3's place on the DNA is in doubt, the DNA is left out and the CDR3 is given as listed by TCRdb. The chain links TRBV7-9 to TRBJ1-2. Counting both end residues, the CDR3 totals 13 amino acids. Germline loops: CDR1 SEHNR, CDR2 FQNEAQ (reference sequence). Here the CDR3 reads CASSLGVGGGNTP.